This T cell receptor beta chain was retrieved from a study of ipilimumab plus nivolumab after autologous stem cell transplantation. About the research overall: The myeloma group: high-risk transplant-naive, or relapse within 3 years after first autologous transplant.

With respect to this clone: The antigen is not known.

General study results and limits: Authors suggest TCR repertoire, Treg phenotype and gut microbiota support further study.

Here immunoSEQ multiplex PCR was the method, and the copy in TCRdb shows in-frame clones only, minus some. The sample consists of about 9,800 clones, about 72% of them appearing once. Checkpoint therapy with ipilimumab 1 mg/kg began 14 to 28 days after transplant. The sample here was PBMCs, taken in a trial of ipilimumab plus nivolumab as post-transplant consolidation. The source is a female donor with multiple myeloma.

For the CDR3, the DNA is TGTGCCAGCAGACGGAATAGGGGGGAATTAGAAGCTTTCTTT. It translates to CASRRNRGELEAFF. The chain couples TRBV6-5 to TRBJ1-1, with a tentative D call TRBD1 (6 bases). This CDR3 comprises 14 residues. V was clipped by 6 bases and J by 8 bases, with 19 bases between them. CDR1 is MNHEY, CDR2 SVGAGI, per germline.